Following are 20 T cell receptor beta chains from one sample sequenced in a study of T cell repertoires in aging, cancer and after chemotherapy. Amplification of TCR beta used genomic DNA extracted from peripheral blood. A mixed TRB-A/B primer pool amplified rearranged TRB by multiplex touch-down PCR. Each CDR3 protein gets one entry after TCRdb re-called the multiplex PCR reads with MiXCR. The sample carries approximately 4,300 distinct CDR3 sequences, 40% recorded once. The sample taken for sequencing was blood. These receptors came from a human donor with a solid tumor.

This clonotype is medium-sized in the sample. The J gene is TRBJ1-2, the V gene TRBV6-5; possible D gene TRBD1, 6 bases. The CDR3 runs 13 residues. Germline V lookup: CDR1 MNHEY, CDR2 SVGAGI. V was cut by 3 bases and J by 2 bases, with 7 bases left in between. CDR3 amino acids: CASSYQGNYGYTF. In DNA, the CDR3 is TGTGCCAGCAGTTATCAGGGGAACTATGGCTACACCTTC.

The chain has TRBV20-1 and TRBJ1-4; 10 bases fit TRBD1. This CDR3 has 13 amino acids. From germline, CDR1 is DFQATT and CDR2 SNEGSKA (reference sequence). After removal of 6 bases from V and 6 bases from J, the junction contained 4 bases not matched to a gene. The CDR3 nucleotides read TGCAGTGCGTCGACAGGGGGCTATGAAAAACTGTTTTTT. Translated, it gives CSASTGGYEKLFF.

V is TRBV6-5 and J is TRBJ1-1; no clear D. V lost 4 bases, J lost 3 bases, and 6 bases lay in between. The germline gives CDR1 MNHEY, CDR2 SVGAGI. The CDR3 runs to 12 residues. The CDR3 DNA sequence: TGTGCCAGCAGTTTCCAGGACACTGAAGCTTTCTTT. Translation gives CASSFQDTEAFF.

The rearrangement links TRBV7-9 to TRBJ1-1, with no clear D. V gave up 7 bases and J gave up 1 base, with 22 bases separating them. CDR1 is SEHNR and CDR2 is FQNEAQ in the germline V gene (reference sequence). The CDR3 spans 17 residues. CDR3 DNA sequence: TGTGCCAGCACCCAGCGGAGCCAGGTCGAAGGGAACACTGAAGCTTTCTTT. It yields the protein CASTQRSQVEGNTEAFF.

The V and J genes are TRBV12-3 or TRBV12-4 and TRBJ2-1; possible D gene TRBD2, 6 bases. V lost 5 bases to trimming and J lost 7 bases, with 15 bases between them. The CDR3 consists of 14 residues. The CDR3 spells CASSTSQIENEQFF. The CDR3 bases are TGTGCCAGCAGTACTAGCCAAATTGAGAATGAGCAGTTCTTC.

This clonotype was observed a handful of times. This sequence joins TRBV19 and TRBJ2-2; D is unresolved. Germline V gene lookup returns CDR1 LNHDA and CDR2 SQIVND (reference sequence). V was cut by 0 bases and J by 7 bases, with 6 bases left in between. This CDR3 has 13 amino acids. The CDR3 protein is CASSIDLSGELFF. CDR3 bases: TGTGCCAGTAGTATAGATCTGAGCGGGGAGCTGTTTTTT.

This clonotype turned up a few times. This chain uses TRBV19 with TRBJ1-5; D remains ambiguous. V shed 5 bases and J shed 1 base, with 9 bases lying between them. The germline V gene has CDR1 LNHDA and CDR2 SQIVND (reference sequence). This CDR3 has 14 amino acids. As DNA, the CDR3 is TGTGCCAGTAGTCAAGGGTTGAGCAATCAGCCCCAGCATTTT. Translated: CASSQGLSNQPQHF.

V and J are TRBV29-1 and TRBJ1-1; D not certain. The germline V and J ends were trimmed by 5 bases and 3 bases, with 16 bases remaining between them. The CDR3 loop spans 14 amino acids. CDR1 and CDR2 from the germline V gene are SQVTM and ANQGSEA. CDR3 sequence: CSVSPLRLDTEAFF. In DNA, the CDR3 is TGCAGCGTTTCACCCCTAAGGCTAGACACTGAAGCTTTCTTT.

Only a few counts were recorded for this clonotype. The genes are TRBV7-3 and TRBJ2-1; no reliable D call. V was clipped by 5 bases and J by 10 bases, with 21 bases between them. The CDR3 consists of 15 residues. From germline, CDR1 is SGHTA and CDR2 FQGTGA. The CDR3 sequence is CASSGGRNVEKEQFF. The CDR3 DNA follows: TGTGCCAGCAGCGGTGGCAGGAATGTGGAGAAGGAGCAGTTCTTC. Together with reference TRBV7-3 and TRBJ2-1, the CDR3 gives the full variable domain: GAGVSQTPSNKVTEKGKYVELRCDPISGHTALYWYRQSLGQGPEFLIYFQGTGAADDSGLPNDRFFAVRPEGSVSTLKIQRTERGDSAVYLCASSGGRNVEKEQFFGPGTRLTVL.

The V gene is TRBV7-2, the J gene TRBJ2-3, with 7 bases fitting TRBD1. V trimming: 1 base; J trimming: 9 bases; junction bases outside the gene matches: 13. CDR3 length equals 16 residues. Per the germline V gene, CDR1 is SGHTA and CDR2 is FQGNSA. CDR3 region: CASSLVRQGEGWTQYF. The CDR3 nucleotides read TGTGCCAGCAGCTTAGTAAGACAGGGTGAAGGTTGGACGCAGTATTTT.

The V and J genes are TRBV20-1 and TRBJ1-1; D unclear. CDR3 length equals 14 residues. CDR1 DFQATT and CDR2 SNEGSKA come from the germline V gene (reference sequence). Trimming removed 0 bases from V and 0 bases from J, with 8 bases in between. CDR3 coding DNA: TGCAGTGCTAGAGAGTCAACGCTGAACACTGAAGCTTTCTTT. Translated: CSARESTLNTEAFF.

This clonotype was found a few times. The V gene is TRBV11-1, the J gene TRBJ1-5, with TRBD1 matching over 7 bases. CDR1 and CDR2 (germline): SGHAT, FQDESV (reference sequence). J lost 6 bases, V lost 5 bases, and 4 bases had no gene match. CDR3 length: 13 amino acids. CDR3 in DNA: TGTGCCAGCAGCACTTACAGGGGTCAGCCCCAGCATTTT. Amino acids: CASSTYRGQPQHF. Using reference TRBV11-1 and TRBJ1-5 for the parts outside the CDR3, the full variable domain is EAEVAQSPRYKITEKSQAVAFWCDPISGHATLYWYRQILGQGPELLVQFQDESVVDDSQLPKDRFSAERLKGVDSTLKIQPAELGDSAMYLCASSTYRGQPQHFGDGTRLSIL.

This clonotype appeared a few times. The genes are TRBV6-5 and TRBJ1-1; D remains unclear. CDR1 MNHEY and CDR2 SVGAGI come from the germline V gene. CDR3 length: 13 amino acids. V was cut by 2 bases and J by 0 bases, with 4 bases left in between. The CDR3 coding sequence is TGTGCCAGCAGTTACGACATGAACACTGAAGCTTTCTTT. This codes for CASSYDMNTEAFF.

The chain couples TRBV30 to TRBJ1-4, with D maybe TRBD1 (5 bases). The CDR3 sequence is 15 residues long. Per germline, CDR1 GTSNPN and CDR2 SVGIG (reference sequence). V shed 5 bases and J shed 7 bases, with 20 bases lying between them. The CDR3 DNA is TGTGCCTGGTCCCCTCGCACAGGTACGGGTGAAAAACTGTTTTTT. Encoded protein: CAWSPRTGTGEKLFF. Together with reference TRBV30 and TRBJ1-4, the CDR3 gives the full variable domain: SQTIHQWPATLVQPVGSPLSLECTVEGTSNPNLYWYRQAAGRGLQLLFYSVGIGQISSEVPQNLSASRPQDRQFILSSKKLLLSDSGFYLCAWSPRTGTGEKLFFGSGTQLSVL.

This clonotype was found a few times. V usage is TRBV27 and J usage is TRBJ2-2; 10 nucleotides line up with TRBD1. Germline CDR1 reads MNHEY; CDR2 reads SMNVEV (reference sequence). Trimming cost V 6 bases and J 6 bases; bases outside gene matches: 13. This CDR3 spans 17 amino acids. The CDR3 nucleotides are TGTGCCAGCAGCCTCTCAAAGACAGGGGGCGCACCCGGGGAGCTGTTTTTT. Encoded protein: CASSLSKTGGAPGELFF.

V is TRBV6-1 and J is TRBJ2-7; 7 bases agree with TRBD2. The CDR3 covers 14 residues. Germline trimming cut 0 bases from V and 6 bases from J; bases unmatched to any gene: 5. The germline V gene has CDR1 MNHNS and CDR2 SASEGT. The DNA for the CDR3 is TGTGCCAGCAGTGAAGCGGGAGGGCTGGGCGAGCAGTACTTC. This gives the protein CASSEAGGLGEQYF.

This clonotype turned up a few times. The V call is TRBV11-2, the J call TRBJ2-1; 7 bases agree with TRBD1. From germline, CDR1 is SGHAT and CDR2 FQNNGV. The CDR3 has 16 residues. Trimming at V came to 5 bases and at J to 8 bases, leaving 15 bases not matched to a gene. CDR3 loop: CASSPARTGLVYEQFF. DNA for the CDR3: TGTGCCAGCAGCCCCGCCCGGACAGGCCTCGTTTATGAGCAGTTCTTC. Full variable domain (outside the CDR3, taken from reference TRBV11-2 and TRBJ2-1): EAGVAQSPRYKIIEKRQSVAFWCNPISGHATLYWYQQILGQGPKLLIQFQNNGVVDDSQLPKDRFSAERLKGVDSTLKIQPAKLEDSAVYLCASSPARTGLVYEQFFGPGTRLTVL.

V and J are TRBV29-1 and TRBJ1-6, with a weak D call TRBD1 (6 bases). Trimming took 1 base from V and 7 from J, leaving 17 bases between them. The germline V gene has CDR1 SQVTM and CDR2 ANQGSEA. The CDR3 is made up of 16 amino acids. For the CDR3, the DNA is TGCAGCGTTGAAGTGGGCAGGACAGCCCAGAATTCACCCCTCCACTTT. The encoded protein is CSVEVGRTAQNSPLHF.

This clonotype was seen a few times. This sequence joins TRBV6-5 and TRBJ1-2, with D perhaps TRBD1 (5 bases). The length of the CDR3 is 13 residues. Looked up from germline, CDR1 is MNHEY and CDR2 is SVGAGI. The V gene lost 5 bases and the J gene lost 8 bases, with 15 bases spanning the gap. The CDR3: CASSAWGTGGYTF. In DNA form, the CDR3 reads TGTGCCAGCAGTGCCTGGGGGACCGGAGGCTACACCTTC.

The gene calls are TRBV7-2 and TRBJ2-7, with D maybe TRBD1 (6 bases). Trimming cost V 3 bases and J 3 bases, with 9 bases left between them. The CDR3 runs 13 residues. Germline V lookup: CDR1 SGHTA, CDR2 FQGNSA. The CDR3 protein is CASSLHRDYEQYF. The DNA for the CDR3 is TGTGCCAGCAGCTTGCACAGGGACTACGAGCAGTACTTC.